This TCR beta chain stems from a study of T cell responses to AZD1222 COVID-19 vaccine. Study-wide points: Targeting of unmutated variant regions was reportedly seen in nearly half of spike-specific TCRs.

Comments on this clone: What it binds is not known.

The CDR3 has 14 amino acids. V was shortened by 0 bases and J by 3 bases, with 9 bases between the two germline ends. Germline CDR1 LGHDT, CDR2 YNNKEL (reference sequence). Assay used: immunoSEQ multiplex PCR; TCRdb lists only in-frame clones, some missing. The table has 120,000 or so clones, 88% seen once. The source was peripheral blood, collected on day 0 of AZD1222 vaccination. The sequence was obtained from an adult in good health. This chain uses TRBV3-1 (or the pseudogene TRBV3-2) with TRBJ2-7; no firm D call. Here the CDR3 reads CASSQEVRNYEQYF. In DNA, the CDR3 is TGTGCCAGCAGCCAAGAAGTAAGGAACTACGAGCAGTACTTC.